Listed below are T cell receptor beta chains from one sample, sequenced in a study of cytomegalovirus exposure and HLA in healthy donors. Here immunoSEQ multiplex PCR was the method, and the copy in TCRdb shows in-frame clones only, minus some. This table has some 150,000 clones, 60% to 85% appearing once. Material: PBMCs. The receptors were gathered from a male donor in good health and CMV-seronegative. The CDR3 runs from the conserved cysteine through the conserved F or W. The D gene is left open where the match is weak. Rows give clone size only sometimes, using once, few, many, or a class for an expanded clone.

V gene	D gene	clone size	J gene	CDR3 DNA	CDR3 protein
TRBV6-6	TRBD2	-	TRBJ2-1	TGTGCCAGCAGTTCCCTTAGCGGGGGGGCTAGGTATGAGCAGTTCTTC	CASSSLSGGARYEQFF
TRBV2	TRBD1	-	TRBJ2-1	TGTGCCAGCGACAGGGGGCCCGGTGAGCAGTTCTTC	CASDRGPGEQFF
TRBV27	-	once	TRBJ1-6	TGTGCCAGCAGTTTTGAATCCAGGGGCCCTCTACCCCTCCACTTT	CASSFESRGPLPLHF
TRBV10-3	-	once	TRBJ2-7	TGTGCCATCAGTGAGAGCCTGGGCCTGGAGCAGTACTTC	CAISESLGLEQYF
TRBV7-9	-	-	TRBJ1-2	TGTGCCAGCAGCCCCGCGTTGGATGGCTACACCTTC	CASSPALDGYTF
TRBV9	TRBD1	-	TRBJ1-2	TGTGCCAGCAGCGTGACAGGGGAAGTCGTCGGCTACACCTTC	CASSVTGEVVGYTF
TRBV5-1	TRBD2	-	TRBJ2-5	TGCGCCAGCAGCTTGAGTAGCGGGAGGGAGACCCAGTACTTC	CASSLSSGRETQYF
TRBV18	-	-	TRBJ2-7	TGTGCCAGCTCACCACCTCGGGACAACTACGAGCAGTACTTC	CASSPPRDNYEQYF
TRBV10-3	TRBD1	-	TRBJ1-4	TGTGCCATCAGTGAGTCCGCGGGACAGGGTGAAGAAAAACTGTTTTTT	CAISESAGQGEEKLFF
TRBV5-6	-	few	TRBJ2-2	TGTGCCAGCAGCTTTAGATTAGGCCAGGGTAACACCGGGGAGCTGTTTTTT	CASSFRLGQGNTGELFF
TRBV9	-	-	TRBJ1-1	TGTGCCAGCAGAGCCCCCGGAGGGTATTCTGAAGCTTTCTTT	CASRAPGGYSEAFF
TRBV11-2	-	-	TRBJ2-7	TGTGCCAGCAGCTTATTGGCAGGGATGTACCACGAGCAGTACTTC	CASSLLAGMYHEQYF
TRBV5-1	TRBD2	-	TRBJ2-1	TGCGCCAGCAAAAGCGGGAGGGCTGCCTACAATGAGCAGTTCTTC	CASKSGRAAYNEQFF
TRBV29-1	TRBD1	few	TRBJ2-7	TGCAGCGCCACAGGGGGCGCCTCCTACGAGCAGTACTTC	CSATGGASYEQYF
TRBV7-6	-	-	TRBJ2-2	TGTGCCAGCAGCTTTGGGCAGAACACCGGGGAGCTGTTTTTT	CASSFGQNTGELFF
TRBV19	TRBD1	-	TRBJ1-2	TGTGCCAGTAGTATAAGGTCGATCCGGGGACAGGCGAAGAACTATGGCTACACCTTC	CASSIRSIRGQAKNYGYTF
TRBV5-1	TRBD2	-	TRBJ2-2	TGCGCCAGCAGCTCCGGACTAGCGGGGGGGAAGAACACCGGGGAGCTGTTTTTT	CASSSGLAGGKNTGELFF
TRBV27	-	-	TRBJ1-2	TGTGCCAGCAGTTTACGTGGGGGAGGCTATGGCTACACCTTC	CASSLRGGGYGYTF
TRBV15	-	-	TRBJ1-1	TGTGCCACCAGCGGCGAAGGAGTACACACTGAAGCTTTCTTT	CATSGEGVHTEAFF
TRBV12-5	TRBD2	-	TRBJ2-1	TGTGTTGCCCTGCGGGGACTAGCGGGAGGGCTCTATGAGCAGTTCTTC	CVALRGLAGGLYEQFF
TRBV28	TRBD2	-	TRBJ2-7	TGTGCCAGCAGGAGGGGACTAGCGGTTTCCTACGAGCAGTACTTC	CASRRGLAVSYEQYF
TRBV4-2	-	once	TRBJ1-5	TGTGCCAGCACCTTGTTCGTCGGCAATCAGCCCCAGCATTTT	CASTLFVGNQPQHF
TRBV6-6	-	once	TRBJ2-7	TGTGCCAGCAGTCGTGAGGTCCACCTCTCCTACGAGCAGTACTTC	CASSREVHLSYEQYF
TRBV29-1	TRBD1	-	TRBJ2-7	TGCAGCGTCGCACCGGGACAGGGGTCGTCCTACGAGCAGTACTTC	CSVAPGQGSSYEQYF
TRBV6-1	-	once	TRBJ1-1	TGTGCCACGCTGGGGAAGGGGGAAGCTTTCTTT	CATLGKGEAFF
TRBV7-2	-	-	TRBJ1-4	TGTGCCAGCAGCCCCCAGATGGACTATGAAAAACTGTTTTTT	CASSPQMDYEKLFF
TRBV10-3	TRBD2	-	TRBJ2-7	TGTGCCATCAGTGAGTCGAGGCCTAGCGGAAATCCCTACGAGCAGTACTTC	CAISESRPSGNPYEQYF
TRBV29-1	-	-	TRBJ2-6	TGCAGCGTTGAACAGGGAGGTGGGGCCAACGTCCTGACTTTC	CSVEQGGGANVLTF
TRBV27	TRBD1	-	TRBJ1-1	TGTGCCAGCATTTCGGGACAGGGGGGGTATTTGAACACTGAAGCTTTCTTT	CASISGQGGYLNTEAFF
TRBV11-3	-	-	TRBJ1-1	TGTGCCAGCAGCTTGGGCGGGCGGCTGGGCACTGAAGCTTTCTTT	CASSLGGRLGTEAFF
TRBV5-6	TRBD1	-	TRBJ1-5	TGTGCCAGCAGCTTGGGGACAGGGGGTCAGCCCCAGCATTTT	CASSLGTGGQPQHF
TRBV28	TRBD2	-	TRBJ2-7	TGTGCCAGCAGTACCGGACTAGCGGGGTCCTACGAGCAGTACTTC	CASSTGLAGSYEQYF
TRBV7-8	-	-	TRBJ1-4	TGTGCCAGCAGCTTAACGGAGGTCTCAACTAATGAAAAACTGTTTTTT	CASSLTEVSTNEKLFF
TRBV2	-	once	TRBJ1-4	TGTGCCAGCCGTGGTGGAGGAAGCGGTGAAAAACTGTTTTTT	CASRGGGSGEKLFF
TRBV2	-	-	TRBJ1-1	TGTGCCAGCAGTGATCCCAGAATGAACACTGAAGCTTTCTTT	CASSDPRMNTEAFF
TRBV4-3	TRBD2	-	TRBJ2-1	TGCGCCAGCAGCCCCCAAAATGGACTAGCGGGGGGGCGCGGCTCCTACAATGAGCAGTTCTTC	CASSPQNGLAGGRGSYNEQFF
TRBV7-9	TRBD2	-	TRBJ2-1	TGTGCCAGCAGCTTCCCCGAACTAGCGGCCTACTACAATGAGCAGTTCTTC	CASSFPELAAYYNEQFF
TRBV19	-	few	TRBJ1-2	TGTGCCAGTAGTATACCCCCGCGGGACGGCTACACCTTC	CASSIPPRDGYTF
TRBV6-6	-	few	TRBJ1-2	TGTGCCAGCAGTTACTCGAGGGGGGGCATAGGGTATGGCTACACCTTC	CASSYSRGGIGYGYTF
TRBV13	TRBD2	-	TRBJ2-7	TGTGCCAGCAGCTTCTCCACGGCTAGCGGGAGTCCCAACGAGCAGTACTTC	CASSFSTASGSPNEQYF
TRBV10-3	TRBD1	few	TRBJ1-1	TGTGCCATCAGTTCACAGGGGGCGAACACTGAAGCTTTCTTT	CAISSQGANTEAFF
TRBV7-3	TRBD2	-	TRBJ2-7	TGTGCCAGCATAGTAGCGGGGGACTACGAGCAGTACTTC	CASIVAGDYEQYF
TRBV9	-	-	TRBJ2-7	TGTGCCAGCAGCACCGGTACCTACGAGCAGTACTTC	CASSTGTYEQYF
TRBV7-9	TRBD1	-	TRBJ2-3	TGTGCCAGCAGCTCTCGAGACAGGGGTCGAGGATGGGGTACGCAGTATTTT	CASSSRDRGRGWGTQYF
TRBV30	TRBD1	-	TRBJ1-6	TGTGCCCGGAGTGCAAACCGGGACAGGGTGGAATCACCCCTCCACTTT	CARSANRDRVESPLHF
TRBV19	-	-	TRBJ2-3	TGTGCCAGTAGTCTCGATACGAATGGAGCGGAACCTACAGATACGCAGTATTTT	CASSLDTNGAEPTDTQYF